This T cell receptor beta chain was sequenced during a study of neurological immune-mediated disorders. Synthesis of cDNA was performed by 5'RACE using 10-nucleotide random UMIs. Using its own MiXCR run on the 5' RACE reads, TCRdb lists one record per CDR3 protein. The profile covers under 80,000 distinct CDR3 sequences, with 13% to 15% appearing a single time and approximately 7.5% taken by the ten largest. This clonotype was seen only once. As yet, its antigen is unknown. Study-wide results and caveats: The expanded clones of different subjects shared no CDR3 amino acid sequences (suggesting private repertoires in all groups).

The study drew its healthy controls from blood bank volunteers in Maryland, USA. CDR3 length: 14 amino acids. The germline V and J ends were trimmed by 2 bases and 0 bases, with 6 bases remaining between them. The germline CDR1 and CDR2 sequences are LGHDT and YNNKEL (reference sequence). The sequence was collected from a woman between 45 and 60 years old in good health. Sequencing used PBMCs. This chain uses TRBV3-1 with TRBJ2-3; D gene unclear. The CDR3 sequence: CASSQKGSTDTQYF. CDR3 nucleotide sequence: TGTGCCAGCAGCCAAAAGGGAAGCACAGATACGCAGTATTTT.